A selection of T cell receptor beta chains follows, all from one sample in a study of CD8+ T cells in alopecia areata. Produced via immunoSEQ multiplex PCR; TCRdb's table is partial and in-frame only. The sample lists around 12,000 clones; about 70% were seen once. This specimen consisted of skin, obtained at week 4, from a patient treated with tofacitinib. The source is a human donor with alopecia areata. The CDR3 runs from the conserved cysteine through the conserved F or W. D genes are given only for firm matches. Only some rows state a clone size, as once, few, many or a class for expanded clones.

j_gene: TRBJ2-1; abundance: .; d_gene: TRBD1; v_gene: TRBV7-9; CDR3aa: CASNLQTGAYNEQFF; CDR3nt: TGTGCCAGCAACCTCCAAACAGGGGCCTACAATGAGCAGTTCTTC
j_gene: TRBJ2-5; abundance: few; d_gene: TRBD1; v_gene: TRBV6-6; CDR3aa: CASSYSGTEIAQYF; CDR3nt: TGTGCCAGCAGTTACTCGGGGACAGAAATCGCCCAGTACTTC
j_gene: TRBJ1-2; abundance: .; d_gene: .; v_gene: TRBV5-6; CDR3aa: CASSGIGGVYGYTF; CDR3nt: TGTGCCAGCAGCGGGATCGGAGGGGTCTATGGCTACACCTTC
j_gene: TRBJ2-5; abundance: .; d_gene: TRBD1; v_gene: TRBV18; CDR3aa: CASSLDRGDMVEQYF; CDR3nt: TGTGCCAGCTCACTCGACAGGGGCGACATGGTGGAGCAGTACTTC
j_gene: TRBJ2-3; abundance: few; d_gene: .; v_gene: TRBV7-9; CDR3aa: CASSSGVGLLADTQYF; CDR3nt: TGTGCCAGCAGCTCTGGGGTGGGACTCTTGGCAGATACGCAGTATTTT
j_gene: TRBJ2-3; abundance: .; d_gene: .; v_gene: TRBV7-3; CDR3aa: CASSLAGAPPGDTQYF; CDR3nt: TGTGCCAGCAGCTTAGCGGGGGCCCCACCGGGTGATACGCAGTATTTT
j_gene: TRBJ1-6; abundance: .; d_gene: TRBD1; v_gene: TRBV13; CDR3aa: CASSPRTGLGSPLHF; CDR3nt: TGTGCCAGCAGCCCCAGGACAGGTCTCGGTTCACCCCTCCACTTT
j_gene: TRBJ2-7; abundance: .; d_gene: .; v_gene: TRBV7-2; CDR3aa: CASSPLVKQYF; CDR3nt: TGTGCCAGCAGCCCCCTGGTGAAGCAGTACTTC
j_gene: TRBJ1-2; abundance: few; d_gene: TRBD1; v_gene: TRBV5-1; CDR3aa: CASSLGNPGQGAVGYGYTF; CDR3nt: TGCGCCAGCAGCTTGGGAAATCCGGGACAGGGGGCTGTTGGCTATGGCTACACCTTC
j_gene: TRBJ1-2; abundance: .; d_gene: .; v_gene: TRBV5-7; CDR3aa: CASSDVDGFYGYTF; CDR3nt: TGTGCCAGCAGCGATGTGGACGGATTCTATGGCTACACCTTC
j_gene: TRBJ2-1; abundance: .; d_gene: .; v_gene: TRBV11-2; CDR3aa: CASSYYSGTTNEQFF; CDR3nt: TGTGCCAGCAGCTACTACTCAGGGACGACAAATGAGCAGTTCTTC
j_gene: TRBJ2-3; abundance: .; d_gene: TRBD2; v_gene: TRBV11-2; CDR3aa: CASSLTSGADTQYF; CDR3nt: TGTGCCAGCAGCTTAACTAGCGGGGCTGATACGCAGTATTTT
j_gene: TRBJ1-6; abundance: once; d_gene: .; v_gene: TRBV7-2; CDR3aa: CASSLAGDSPLHF; CDR3nt: TGTGCCAGCAGCTTAGCCGGTGATTCACCCCTCCACTTT
j_gene: TRBJ1-1; abundance: .; d_gene: .; v_gene: TRBV30; CDR3aa: CALLKRGPWTMKNTEAFF; CDR3nt: TGTGCCTTATTAAAGAGGGGCCCCTGGACGATGAAGAACACTGAAGCTTTCTTT
j_gene: TRBJ2-1; abundance: .; d_gene: TRBD2; v_gene: TRBV7-9; CDR3aa: CASSPPLAGGRGEQFF; CDR3nt: TGTGCCAGCAGCCCCCCGCTAGCGGGGGGCCGGGGAGAGCAGTTCTTC
j_gene: TRBJ2-2; abundance: .; d_gene: .; v_gene: TRBV18; CDR3aa: CASSPGSDTSNTGELFF; CDR3nt: TGTGCCAGCTCGCCCGGGAGCGACACTTCGAACACCGGGGAGCTGTTTTTT
j_gene: TRBJ2-1; abundance: once; d_gene: TRBD2; v_gene: TRBV2; CDR3aa: CASSEGSGGAWFEQFF; CDR3nt: TGTGCCAGCAGTGAAGGCAGCGGGGGGGCTTGGTTTGAGCAGTTCTTC
j_gene: TRBJ2-5; abundance: .; d_gene: TRBD2; v_gene: TRBV11-2; CDR3aa: CASSLGPSAGWETQYF; CDR3nt: TGTGCCAGCAGCTTAGGCCCCTCAGCGGGGTGGGAGACCCAGTACTTC
j_gene: TRBJ1-2; abundance: .; d_gene: TRBD1; v_gene: TRBV15; CDR3aa: CATSRARDRANYGYTF; CDR3nt: TGTGCCACCAGCAGAGCCCGGGACAGGGCTAACTATGGCTACACCTTC
j_gene: TRBJ2-7; abundance: .; d_gene: .; v_gene: TRBV4-1; CDR3aa: CASSFVGWGYEQYF; CDR3nt: TGCGCCAGCAGCTTTGTCGGATGGGGCTACGAGCAGTACTTC
j_gene: TRBJ1-2; abundance: .; d_gene: TRBD1; v_gene: TRBV6-5; CDR3aa: CASSPTSGGRDGYTF; CDR3nt: TGTGCCAGCAGCCCAACCTCAGGGGGCAGGGATGGCTACACCTTC
j_gene: TRBJ2-5; abundance: .; d_gene: .; v_gene: TRBV4-2; CDR3aa: CASSQGGGQETQYF; CDR3nt: TGTGCCAGCAGCCAAGGAGGTGGCCAAGAGACCCAGTACTTC
j_gene: TRBJ1-5; abundance: .; d_gene: TRBD1; v_gene: TRBV5-8; CDR3aa: CASSSGTASGGQPQHF; CDR3nt: TGTGCCAGCAGCTCAGGGACAGCCTCGGGGGGTCAGCCCCAGCATTTT
j_gene: TRBJ2-5; abundance: .; d_gene: TRBD1; v_gene: TRBV19; CDR3aa: CASSATGALETQYF; CDR3nt: TGTGCCAGTAGTGCAACAGGGGCCCTTGAGACCCAGTACTTC
j_gene: TRBJ1-1; abundance: .; d_gene: .; v_gene: TRBV9; CDR3aa: CASSPQTTSTEAFF; CDR3nt: TGTGCCAGCAGCCCCCAAACTACCAGCACTGAAGCTTTCTTT
j_gene: TRBJ1-2; abundance: .; d_gene: .; v_gene: TRBV4-3; CDR3aa: CASSQEVAGKDGYTF; CDR3nt: TGCGCCAGCAGCCAAGAAGTCGCAGGGAAAGATGGCTACACCTTC
j_gene: TRBJ1-2; abundance: .; d_gene: .; v_gene: TRBV4-3; CDR3aa: CASSQEYGGGYTF; CDR3nt: TGCGCCAGCAGCCAAGAATACGGGGGAGGCTACACCTTC
j_gene: TRBJ2-7; abundance: few; d_gene: TRBD2; v_gene: TRBV7-9; CDR3aa: CASSLKSGGSPYEQYF; CDR3nt: TGTGCCAGCAGCTTAAAAAGCGGGGGGTCCCCCTACGAGCAGTACTTC